This TCR beta chain was retrieved from a study of T cell repertoires in cytomegalovirus infection. For the study at large: Indications of both CMV infection and matching HLA type were provided by public TCR beta signatures.

A remark on this clonotype: The antigen remains undetermined.

Germline-derived CDR1 and CDR2 are MDHEN and SYDVKM. V dropped 7 bases and J dropped 6; count of bases not matched to a gene: 8. This CDR3 spans 15 amino acids. TCRdb ran MiXCR on the reads and lists one entry per CDR3 protein. The table includes more than 150,000 distinct CDR3 sequences, about a quarter detected once. Study observations and caveats: CMV carriers having the relevant HLA were flagged by cumulative public TCR beta family frequency. HLA-C-restricted, CMV-specific TCR beta clonotypes were dominant ex vivo.

V is TRBV28 and J is TRBJ2-1, with 11 positions matching TRBD2. The sequenced material came from PBMCs. This clonotype was sampled from a human donor in good health (CMV status not recorded). Some clones in this sample may be carry-over from other donors' samples. The chain's CDR3 is CASTHSTSGTNEQFF. The CDR3 DNA follows: TGTGCCAGCACCCACTCGACTAGCGGGACCAATGAGCAGTTCTTC. Full variable domain (outside the CDR3, taken from reference TRBV28 and TRBJ2-1): DVKVTQSSRYLVKRTGEKVFLECVQDMDHENMFWYRQDPGLGLRLIYFSYDVKMKEKGDIPEGYSVSREKKERFSLILESASTNQTSMYLCASTHSTSGTNEQFFGPGTRLTVL.